These 27 T cell receptor beta chains share one sample of origin, sequenced in a study of T cells and copy number aberrations in small-cell lung cancer. Produced via immunoSEQ multiplex PCR; TCRdb's table is partial and in-frame only. The profile covers some 1,200 clones, with over 75% appearing a single time and around 5.2% taken by the ten largest. Sequenced input: tumor tissue. These receptors originate from a woman aged 45 to 65 with small cell lung cancer.

This chain joins TRBV7-9 and TRBJ2-2; no firm D call. Trimming took off 5 bases at V and 7 bases at J, with 14 bases between the two ends. This CDR3 contains 14 residues. Germline V gives CDR1 SEHNR, CDR2 FQNEAQ (reference sequence). The CDR3 nucleotides read TGTGCCAGCAGCCCAAATATCTTCGGCGGGGAGCTGTTTTTT. Amino acid sequence: CASSPNIFGGELFF.

The rearrangement links TRBV7-6 to TRBJ2-1; D may be TRBD1 (7 bases). V was cut by 3 bases and J by 7 bases, with 19 bases left in between. This CDR3 spans 16 amino acids. Per germline, CDR1 SGHVS and CDR2 FNYEAQ. Here the CDR3 DNA reads TGTGCCAGCAGCTTCACCACAGGGGATGGGACTAATGAGCAGTTCTTC. It codes for CASSFTTGDGTNEQFF.

The genes are TRBV19 and TRBJ2-3; TRBD1 matches 7 bases. Trimming at V came to 9 bases and at J to 0 bases, leaving 3 bases not matched to a gene. The CDR3 covers 13 residues. Germline assignment: CDR1 LNHDA and CDR2 SQIVND (reference sequence). CDR3 nucleotide sequence: TGTGCCAGCAGGGACAGAAGCACAGATACGCAGTATTTT. This sequence encodes CASRDRSTDTQYF.

This clone turned up a few times. The junction differs from germline at one of its ends, possibly a read error. The rearrangement uses TRBV7-9 and TRBJ1-3; TRBD1 is a possible D gene (5 bases). Germline CDR1 and CDR2: SEHNR and FQNEAQ (reference sequence). This CDR3 is built from 15 residues. The CDR3 loop reads CASRLEGVPGNTIYF. CDR3 sequence (DNA): TGTGCCAGCAGATTAGAAGGGGTTCCTGGAAACACCATATATTTT.

The chain joins TRBV5-4 to TRBJ2-5; maybe TRBD1 (6 bases). Germline CDR1 SGHNT, CDR2 YYREEE (reference sequence). V lost 3 bases, J lost 5 bases, and 11 bases lay in between. The CDR3 sequence is 13 residues long. CDR3 nucleotide sequence: TGTGCCAGCAGCTGGAAAGGGGGTGAGACCCAGTACTTC. Protein sequence: CASSWKGGETQYF.

The chain links TRBV5-1 to TRBJ2-3; 12 bases fit TRBD2. Germline V CDR1 and CDR2: SGHRS, YFSETQ. This CDR3 spans 18 amino acids. J gave up 2 bases and V 4 bases, and 11 bases lay outside the gene matches. This CDR3 reads CASSPMGLAGPATDTQYF. CDR3 bases: TGCGCCAGCAGCCCGATGGGACTAGCGGGCCCGGCCACAGATACGCAGTATTTT.

The chain couples TRBV19 to TRBJ2-2; 9 nucleotides match TRBD1. With V trimmed by 2 bases and J by 6 bases, 7 bases remained unmatched. This CDR3 spans 16 amino acids. Per the germline V gene, CDR1 is LNHDA and CDR2 is SQIVND (reference sequence). This chain's CDR3 is CASSISGTGFPGELFF. CDR3 sequence (DNA): TGTGCCAGTAGTATATCCGGGACAGGGTTCCCCGGGGAGCTGTTTTTT. Combining the CDR3 with reference TRBV19 and TRBJ2-2 gives the whole variable domain DGGITQSPKYLFRKEGQNVTLSCEQNLNHDAMYWYRQDPGQGLRLIYYSQIVNDFQKGDIAEGYSVSREKKESFPLTVTSAQKNPTAFYLCASSISGTGFPGELFFGEGSRLTVL.

This clone showed up just once. This sequence joins TRBV21-1 and TRBJ2-7; TRBD2, the D gene given by the table, was not confirmed from the DNA. TRBV21-1 is a pseudogene. The CDR3 loop spans 17 amino acids. The DNA of the CDR3 is TGTGCCAGCAGCCCCGGCCCCCTAGCGGGACAACGGAACGAGCAGTACTTC. Its protein is CASSPGPLAGQRNEQYF.

The chain couples TRBV7-9 to TRBJ1-1; D is perhaps TRBD1 (5 bases). This CDR3 spans 14 amino acids. Trimming removed 7 bases from V and 1 base from J, with 13 bases in between. CDR1 and CDR2 from the germline V gene are SEHNR and FQNEAQ (reference sequence). Here the CDR3 DNA reads TGTGCCAGCACGACAGCGCTTGGGAACACTGAAGCTTTCTTT. Its translation: CASTTALGNTEAFF.

This chain joins TRBV7-3 and TRBJ2-5, with D unclear. Germline CDR1 reads SGHTA; CDR2 reads FQGTGA. CDR3 length: 13 amino acids. The V end was cut by 0 bases, the J end by 2 bases, with 4 bases between. CDR3 loop: CASSLTIQETQYF. DNA of the CDR3: TGTGCCAGCAGCTTAACCATACAAGAGACCCAGTACTTC.

This rearrangement joins TRBV11-3 to TRBJ1-1; no firm D call. Germline V lookup: CDR1 SGHNT, CDR2 YENEEA. Trimming removed 3 bases from V and 6 bases from J, with 11 bases in between. There are 13 residues in the CDR3. The CDR3 DNA sequence: TGTGCCAGCAGCTTCGAAGTCATTGCTGAAGCTTTCTTT. Translated: CASSFEVIAEAFF.

The chain employs TRBV19 and TRBJ2-5; D not certain. V was pared by 6 bases and J by 5 bases, with 19 bases between. The germline CDR1 and CDR2 sequences are LNHDA and SQIVND (reference sequence). There are 15 residues in the CDR3. CDR3 in amino acids: CASSPRWGMKETQYF. The CDR3 coding sequence is TGTGCCAGTAGCCCCCGATGGGGTATGAAGGAGACCCAGTACTTC.

The V call is TRBV5-4, the J call TRBJ1-1, with TRBD1 as a possible D gene (6 bases). CDR3 size: 12 residues. The V and J ends lost 4 bases and 4 bases respectively, with 8 bases between them. The germline CDR1 and CDR2 sequences are SGHNT and YYREEE (reference sequence). This CDR3 reads CASSTGLTEAFF. CDR3 DNA sequence: TGTGCCAGCAGCACAGGGCTCACTGAAGCTTTCTTT.

This clone was picked up one time. This rearrangement joins TRBV7-9 to TRBJ2-2; D not certain. This CDR3 region has 14 residues. Germline assignment: CDR1 SEHNR and CDR2 FQNEAQ (reference sequence). V was shortened by 0 bases and J by 2 bases, with 4 bases between the two germline ends. CDR3 sequence: CASSLAGNTGELFF. The CDR3 DNA reads as TGTGCCAGCAGCTTAGCGGGAAACACCGGGGAGCTGTTTTTT.

The chain links TRBV9 to TRBJ2-7; perhaps D is TRBD1 or TRBD2 (5 bases each). The germline gives CDR1 SGDLS, CDR2 YYNGEE. Between the trimmed V and J ends, which lost 4 bases and 3 bases, there was a span of 14 bases. This CDR3 region has 14 residues. The CDR3 reads CASSPGPGFYEQYF. The CDR3 DNA follows: TGTGCCAGCAGCCCGGGACCAGGATTCTACGAGCAGTACTTC.

This clone appeared once. The V and J genes are TRBV5-1 and TRBJ2-7; 12 bases line up with TRBD2. The V gene end was trimmed by 5 bases and the J gene end by 2 bases; junction bases not matched to a gene: 11. Germline-derived CDR1 and CDR2 are SGHRS and YFSETQ. This CDR3 has 17 residues. CDR3 amino acids: CASRDRGASGRAYEQYF. The CDR3 bases are TGCGCCAGCAGAGACAGGGGTGCTAGCGGGAGGGCCTACGAGCAGTACTTC.

The rearrangement joins TRBV7-6 to TRBJ1-2; D unclear. Germline CDR1 reads SGHVS; CDR2 reads FNYEAQ. The length of the CDR3 is 14 residues. Trimming shortened V by 0 bases and J by 4 bases, and 9 bases separated the two germline ends. The CDR3, as DNA: TGTGCCAGCAGCTTAGCGGCAGGCTTCTATGGCTACACCTTC. This encodes CASSLAAGFYGYTF.

The chain employs TRBV4-1 and TRBJ1-1; no firm D call. The CDR3 loop spans 16 amino acids. V dropped 1 base and J dropped 2 bases, with 14 bases sitting between them. From germline, CDR1 is MGHRA and CDR2 YSYEKL. The CDR3 coding sequence is TGCGCCAGCAGCCAAGTTTTTACGACGGTTAACACTGAAGCTTTCTTT. Residues: CASSQVFTTVNTEAFF.

The J gene is TRBJ2-5, the V gene TRBV20-1, with unresolved D. Germline values: CDR1 DFQATT, CDR2 SNEGSKA (reference sequence). This CDR3 region has 11 residues. V was pared by 3 bases and J by 5 bases, with 7 bases between. In DNA, the CDR3 is TGCAGTGCTAGGACTCCTGAGACCCAGTACTTC. This gives the protein CSARTPETQYF.

V and J are TRBV2 and TRBJ2-1, with a weak D call TRBD1 (5 bases). With 10 bases removed from V and 7 bases from J, the gap between germline ends came to 17 bases. Germline CDR1 SNHLY, CDR2 FYNNEI. The CDR3 covers 13 residues. This chain's CDR3 is CANQPAGWNEQFF. CDR3 bases: TGTGCCAACCAGCCGGCAGGGTGGAATGAGCAGTTCTTC.

The genes are TRBV5-6 and TRBJ1-1; D is unresolved. Per the germline V gene, CDR1 is SGHDT and CDR2 is YYEEEE. CDR3 length equals 10 residues. DNA of the CDR3: TGTCGGTTTCAGGAGACTGAAGCTTTCTTT. Translation: CRFQETEAFF.

The table lists this clone with a few counts. The genes are TRBV5-1 and TRBJ1-4; D remains ambiguous. Germline V gene lookup returns CDR1 SGHRS and CDR2 YFSETQ. The CDR3 sequence is 14 residues long. Trimming cost V 0 bases and J 4 bases, with 7 bases left between them. DNA of the CDR3: TGCGCCAGCAGCTTGGGCCAGGTTAATGAAAAACTGTTTTTT. This sequence encodes CASSLGQVNEKLFF.

The genes are TRBV11-2 and TRBJ2-1; D unresolved. Trimming stripped 5 bases from V and 7 bases from J, with 15 bases between. The CDR3 is 14 residues long. Germline-derived CDR1 and CDR2 are SGHAT and FQNNGV. The CDR3 DNA is TGTGCCAGCAGCACCCGGCCCGATGGGAATGAGCAGTTCTTC. It translates to CASSTRPDGNEQFF. Looking up the rest from reference TRBV11-2 and TRBJ2-1 gives the full variable domain: EAGVAQSPRYKIIEKRQSVAFWCNPISGHATLYWYQQILGQGPKLLIQFQNNGVVDDSQLPKDRFSAERLKGVDSTLKIQPAKLEDSAVYLCASSTRPDGNEQFFGPGTRLTVL.

This clone appeared once. The CDR3 DNA is TGTGCCTGGAGTAAGAAGCGGGAGTATGGCAATGAGCAGTTCTTC. Its protein is CAWSKKREYGNEQFF. The chain is built from TRBV30 and TRBJ2-1; 8 nucleotides align to TRBD2. Germline V lookup: CDR1 GTSNPN, CDR2 SVGIG (reference sequence). Trimming cost V 2 bases and J 6 bases; bases outside gene matches: 9. The CDR3 totals 15 residues.

This clone appeared a single time. The chain recombines TRBV2 with TRBJ2-1; no clear D gene. V lost 3 bases and J lost 2, with 5 bases in between. This CDR3 is built from 13 residues. Germline CDR1 and CDR2: SNHLY and FYNNEI. The CDR3 reads CASSDETYNEQFF. The CDR3, as DNA: TGTGCCAGCAGTGACGAGACCTACAATGAGCAGTTCTTC.

Note on this clone: One end of the junction is discordant with germline, which a read error may explain. The chain is built from TRBV5-1 and TRBJ1-5; TRBD1 matches 10 bases. CDR1 and CDR2 (germline): SGHRS, YFSETQ. This CDR3 comprises 15 residues. CDR3 region: CVSSLTGGYNQPQHF. In nucleotides, the CDR3 is TGCGTCAGCAGCTTGACAGGGGGCTACAATCAGCCCCAGCATTTT.

V is TRBV11-3 and J is TRBJ1-1; 8 bases agree with TRBD1. The CDR3 spans 13 residues. V shed 2 bases and J 7 bases; nucleotides not matched to a gene: 3. CDR1 SGHNT and CDR2 YENEEA come from the germline V gene. DNA of the CDR3: TGTGCCAGCAGCTTACAGGGGGCCAGTGAAGCTTTCTTT. As protein: CASSLQGASEAFF.